This TCR beta chain was identified during a study of CD4 T cells in relation to SARS-CoV-2 and coronaviruses. Study at large: TCR beta CDR3s were sequenced after approximately ten-day antigen culture of PBMCs.

Of note for this clone: Its antigen is as yet unknown.

More than 7.5 x 10^4 naive or memory CD4+ cells were cultured with CEF peptides for nine to ten days. Points from the study as a whole: Culture-expanded clones reflect memory recall rather than primary priming during culture.

Germline assignment: CDR1 SGHAT and CDR2 FQDESV (reference sequence). Trimming shortened V by 3 bases and J by 7 bases, and 18 bases separated the two germline ends. This CDR3 is built from 15 residues. The table came from immunoSEQ multiplex PCR; TCRdb's copy has only in-frame clones and leaves some out. The sample lists 35,000 to 45,000 clones, roughly four fifths occurring once. The receptor was isolated from an adult with COVID-19. Sequencing input: naive CD4+ T cells from PBMCs, cultured in vitro. Subset here: naive CD4+ T cells isolated by negative enrichment. The gene calls are TRBV11-1 and TRBJ1-1, with D unclear. CDR3 nucleotides: TGTGCCAGCAGCTTTGACACCCGGCCCAGTGGTGAAGCTTTCTTT. This sequence encodes CASSFDTRPSGEAFF.